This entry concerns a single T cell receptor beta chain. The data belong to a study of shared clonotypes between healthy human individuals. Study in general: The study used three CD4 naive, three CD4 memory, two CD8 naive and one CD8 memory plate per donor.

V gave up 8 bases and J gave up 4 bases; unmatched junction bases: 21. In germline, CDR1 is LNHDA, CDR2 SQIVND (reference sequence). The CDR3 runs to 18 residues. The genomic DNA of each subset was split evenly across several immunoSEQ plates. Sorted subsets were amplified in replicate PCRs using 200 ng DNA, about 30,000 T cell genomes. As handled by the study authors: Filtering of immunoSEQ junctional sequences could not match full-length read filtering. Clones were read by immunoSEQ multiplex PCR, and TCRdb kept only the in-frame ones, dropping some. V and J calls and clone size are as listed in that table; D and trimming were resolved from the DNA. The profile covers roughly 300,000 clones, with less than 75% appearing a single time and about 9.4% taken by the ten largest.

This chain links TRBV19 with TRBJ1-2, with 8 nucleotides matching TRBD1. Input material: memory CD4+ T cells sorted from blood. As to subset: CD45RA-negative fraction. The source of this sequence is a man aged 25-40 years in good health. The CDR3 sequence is CASSRDRLTRGPLYGYTF. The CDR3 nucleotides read TGTGCCAGTTCCCGGGACAGGCTCACCCGCGGGCCCCTCTATGGCTACACCTTC.